Presented here are 19 T cell receptor beta chains from one specimen sequenced in a study of shared clonotypes between healthy human individuals. The table came from immunoSEQ multiplex PCR; TCRdb's copy has only in-frame clones and leaves some out. In the table there are about 710,000 clones, 73% of which are singletons. The sequenced sample was memory CD4+ T cells sorted from blood. This sample's subset: CD45RA-negative fraction. The receptor set was obtained from a young woman in good health.

The V call is TRBV6-6, the J call TRBJ2-7; possibly TRBD2 for D (6 bases). V lost 4 bases to trimming and J lost 5 bases, with 21 bases between them. Germline CDR1 is MNHNY and CDR2 is SVGAGI (reference sequence). CDR3 length equals 16 residues. The CDR3 region is CASSFRGGGRTDEQYF. The DNA of the CDR3 is TGTGCCAGCAGTTTCCGCGGTGGGGGGAGGACTGACGAGCAGTACTTC.

The chain is built from TRBV5-1 and TRBJ2-7; possible D gene TRBD1, 6 bases. Trimming left V 3 bases short and J 7 bases short, with 14 bases between. CDR1 is SGHRS and CDR2 is YFSETQ in the germline V gene. This CDR3 has 13 amino acids. The CDR3 DNA follows: TGCGCCAGCAGCTCAACAGGGCCCAGTGAGCAGTACTTC. It specifies CASSSTGPSEQYF.

The J gene is TRBJ2-2, the V gene TRBV7-2; 9 bases line up with TRBD1. J gave up 4 bases and V 5 bases, and 17 bases lay outside the gene matches. The CDR3 is 19 amino acids. Germline-derived CDR1 and CDR2 are SGHTA and FQGNSA. This chain's CDR3 is CASSPRTGVTTRGTGELFF. Written as DNA, the CDR3 is TGTGCCAGCAGCCCCCGGACAGGGGTGACGACGCGAGGCACCGGGGAGCTGTTTTTT. Looking up the rest from reference TRBV7-2 and TRBJ2-2 gives the full variable domain: GAGVSQSPSNKVTEKGKDVELRCDPISGHTALYWYRQSLGQGLEFLIYFQGNSAPDKSGLPSDRFSAERTGGSVSTLTIQRTQQEDSAVYLCASSPRTGVTTRGTGELFFGEGSRLTVL.

This chain joins TRBV2 and TRBJ1-3, with unresolved D. Germline CDR1 is SNHLY and CDR2 is FYNNEI. The CDR3 covers 12 residues. Deletions cut 3 bases from V and 4 bases from J, with 4 bases between. CDR3 protein: CASSDIGNTIYF. The CDR3, as DNA: TGTGCCAGCAGTGATATAGGAAACACCATATATTTT.

This clone has a count of ten or more. CDR3 amino acids: CAWSLGPIQYF. The CDR3 bases are TGTGCCTGGAGTCTGGGCCCAATTCAGTACTTC. The rearrangement uses TRBV30 and TRBJ2-4, with no clear D. V lost 2 bases, J lost 10 bases, and 9 bases lay in between. Germline values: CDR1 GTSNPN, CDR2 SVGIG (reference sequence). The CDR3 is 11 amino acids.

The CDR3 reads CASNPQGGTEAFF. CDR3 DNA sequence: TGTGCCAGCAACCCACAGGGCGGAACTGAAGCTTTCTTT. The J gene is TRBJ1-1, the V gene TRBV27, with D tentatively TRBD1 (6 bases). Trimming stripped 7 bases from V and 5 bases from J, with 14 bases between. This CDR3 has 13 amino acids. Germline-derived CDR1 and CDR2 are MNHEY and SMNVEV (reference sequence).

The genes are TRBV11-2 and TRBJ1-3; D is perhaps TRBD1 (6 bases). Between the trimmed V and J ends, which lost 1 base and 2 bases, there was a span of 9 bases. Germline V CDR1 and CDR2: SGHAT, FQNNGV. CDR3 length: 15 residues. CDR3: CASSLVGTTGNTIYF. The CDR3 DNA sequence: TGTGCCAGCAGCTTAGTGGGGACAACTGGAAACACCATATATTTT. The variable domain in full, with the rest retrieved from reference TRBV11-2 and TRBJ1-3, is EAGVAQSPRYKIIEKRQSVAFWCNPISGHATLYWYQQILGQGPKLLIQFQNNGVVDDSQLPKDRFSAERLKGVDSTLKIQPAKLEDSAVYLCASSLVGTTGNTIYFGEGSWLTVV.

V gene TRBV29-1 combines with J gene TRBJ1-1; no clear D. The length of the CDR3 is 12 residues. Per the germline V gene, CDR1 is SQVTM and CDR2 is ANQGSEA. V lost 4 bases and J lost 2, with 8 bases in between. CDR3 protein: CSVGKGNTEAFF. The DNA of the CDR3 is TGCAGCGTTGGGAAGGGTAACACTGAAGCTTTCTTT. Variable domain in full (rest from reference TRBV29-1 and TRBJ1-1): SAVISQKPSRDICQRGTSLTIQCQVDSQVTMMFWYRQQPGQSLTLIATANQGSEATYESGFVIDKFPISRPNLTFSTLTVSNMSPEDSSIYLCSVGKGNTEAFFGQGTRLTVV.

This rearrangement joins TRBV19 to TRBJ1-5; tentatively, D is TRBD1 (5 bases). The CDR3 spans 16 residues. Germline CDR1 and CDR2: LNHDA and SQIVND (reference sequence). V lost 0 bases and J 0 bases, leaving 9 bases between the germline ends. CDR3 bases: TGTGCCAGTAGTATAGATGGGGCCTATAGCAATCAGCCCCAGCATTTT. Translated: CASSIDGAYSNQPQHF.

Comment on this clone: This sample also contains other DNA sequences that code for the same CDR3. V and J are TRBV28 and TRBJ1-2; a weak D match, TRBD1 (6 bases). V lost 6 bases and J 2 bases, leaving 10 bases between the germline ends. The CDR3 extends over 13 amino acids. The V gene's germline CDR1 is MDHEN and CDR2 SYDVKM. The CDR3 here is CASSLDRNYGYTF. CDR3 nucleotides: TGTGCCAGCAGCCTGGACAGAAACTATGGCTACACCTTC.

This clone was observed once. This rearrangement joins TRBV28 to TRBJ1-5, with 7 bases aligning to TRBD1. There are 21 residues in the CDR3. Looked up from germline, CDR1 is MDHEN and CDR2 is SYDVKM. J was trimmed by 0 bases and V by 6 bases; bases with no gene match: 23. The CDR3 sequence: CASRLNPGPTDRVYSNQPQHF. As DNA, the CDR3 is TGTGCCAGCAGACTCAACCCCGGACCGACAGACAGGGTATATAGCAATCAGCCCCAGCATTTT.

V usage is TRBV6-6 and J usage is TRBJ2-7, with D maybe TRBD2 (5 bases). V lost 5 bases to trimming and J lost 6 bases, with 14 bases between them. Germline values: CDR1 MNHNY, CDR2 SVGAGI (reference sequence). The CDR3 has 13 residues. The CDR3 DNA follows: TGTGCCAGCAGTCCCGGGATGCCCTCCGAGCAGTACTTC. This translates into CASSPGMPSEQYF.

There are a few counts of this clone. This chain uses TRBV7-9 with TRBJ2-1, with D perhaps matching TRBD2 (5 bases). The germline CDR1 and CDR2 sequences are SEHNR and FQNEAQ (reference sequence). The CDR3 has 14 amino acids. Trimming shortened V by 5 bases and J by 6 bases, and 14 bases separated the two germline ends. The DNA for the CDR3 is TGTGCCAGCAGCGTCAACTCCCTAGCCAATGAGCAGTTCTTC. This sequence encodes CASSVNSLANEQFF.

The V call is TRBV2, the J call TRBJ2-5, with D possibly being TRBD2 (5 bases). This CDR3 contains 11 residues. V lost 6 bases and J lost 3, with 5 bases in between. Germline V gene data show CDR1 as SNHLY and CDR2 as FYNNEI. CDR3 DNA: TGTGCCAGCAGGGAGGAAGAGACCCAGTACTTC. Protein: CASREEETQYF.

This clone has more than one count but fewer than ten. The V gene is TRBV5-1, the J gene TRBJ2-7; TRBD1 matches 7 bases. CDR1 and CDR2 from the germline V gene are SGHRS and YFSETQ. V was pared by 4 bases and J by 6 bases, with 16 bases of the junction left unmatched. CDR3 size: 16 residues. CDR3 sequence (DNA): TGCGCCAGCAGCCACAGGGGAGAGGCGTTCCTGGGCGAGCAGTACTTC. Residues: CASSHRGEAFLGEQYF.

This sequence joins TRBV19 and TRBJ2-7, with 7 bases lining up with TRBD2. CDR1 and CDR2 (germline): LNHDA, SQIVND (reference sequence). The CDR3 covers 16 residues. The J segment lost 0 bases and the V segment lost 3 bases, leaving 8 bases of the junction unmatched. CDR3 protein: CASSILSAGDSYEQYF. The CDR3 region has the DNA TGTGCCAGTAGTATCCTGTCGGCGGGAGACTCCTACGAGCAGTACTTC.

This clone has only one observation. The genes are TRBV5-1 and TRBJ2-7; D possibly corresponds to TRBD2 (6 bases). Germline V gives CDR1 SGHRS, CDR2 YFSETQ. The V gene lost 7 bases and the J gene lost 5 bases, with 22 bases spanning the gap. The CDR3 has 15 amino acids. CDR3 protein: CASYGGSGTRNEQYF. As DNA, the CDR3 is TGCGCCAGCTACGGGGGATCAGGAACCCGAAACGAGCAGTACTTC.

The chain is built from TRBV7-6 and TRBJ2-3; D is undetermined. This CDR3 contains 14 residues. Trimming shortened V by 5 bases and J by 0 bases, and 9 bases separated the two germline ends. The germline V gene encodes CDR1 SGHVS and CDR2 FNYEAQ. CDR3 nucleotide sequence: TGTGCCAGCAGCCCGCTTGAAAGCACAGATACGCAGTATTTT. It translates to CASSPLESTDTQYF.

The chain combines TRBV5-1 with TRBJ1-5; maybe TRBD1 (5 bases). Between the trimmed V and J ends, which lost 3 bases and 3 bases, there was a span of 13 bases. The CDR3 covers 15 residues. Germline V gene data show CDR1 as SGHRS and CDR2 as YFSETQ. The CDR3 here is CASSSGDLPNQPQHF. CDR3 sequence (DNA): TGCGCCAGCAGCTCGGGGGACCTACCCAATCAGCCCCAGCATTTT.